This T cell receptor beta chain was captured in a study of blood T cells in healthy people across ages. Sample-barcoded 5' priming and a J-beta primer mix drove a second PCR of about 6 to 11 cycles. From the 5' RACE reads, TCRdb called clonotypes with MiXCR, one entry per CDR3 protein. The sample has hundreds of thousands of distinct CDR3 sequences; approximately 67% are singletons. The sequence derives from a young man in good health. The sequenced sample consisted of blood.

CDR3 coding DNA: TGCAGTGCCAGTGGTGGTCTGGACCATCAGCCCCAGCATTTT. This encodes CSASGGLDHQPQHF. The V gene is TRBV20-1, the J gene TRBJ1-5; no clear D. Germline V gene data show CDR1 as DFQATT and CDR2 as SNEGSKA (reference sequence). Trimming took off 6 bases at V and 5 bases at J, with 17 bases between the two ends. The CDR3 is 14 residues long.